These 25 T cell receptor beta chains came from one sample sequenced in a study of vaccination and CD4 T cells after COVID-19. The time point is: late sampling 161 to 241 days after vaccination in a few convalescent patients. This sample's treatment: roughly 10-day PBMC culture with coronavirus spike peptide pools or control peptides (ViraFEST assay). The Oncomine TCR Beta short-read assay sequenced DNA from cultured CD4+ T cells. In TCRdb, the PCR reads were re-called with MiXCR into one record per CDR3 protein. The sample lists tens of thousands of distinct CDR3 sequences; 30% to 35% were seen once. The antigens for these receptors are not known. The specimen comprised CD4+ T cells from blood, cultured in vitro, sampled about 7 months after SARS-CoV-2 vaccination. The receptors come from a human donor who had recovered from COVID-19.

This clonotype came up a few times. The V call is TRBV20-1, the J call TRBJ2-1; TRBD2 agrees at 8 bases. The CDR3 sequence is 12 residues long. V shed 7 bases and J 5 bases; nucleotides not matched to a gene: 4. Germline V CDR1 and CDR2: DFQATT, SNEGSKA (reference sequence). The CDR3 DNA reads as TGCAGTGTTACTAGCGGTCACAATGAGCAGTTCTTC. This codes for CSVTSGHNEQFF.

This rearrangement joins TRBV20-1 to TRBJ2-7, with TRBD2 matching 10 bases. Trimming at V came to 2 bases and at J to 4 bases, leaving 5 bases not matched to a gene. From germline, CDR1 is DFQATT and CDR2 SNEGSKA (reference sequence). CDR3 length: 14 residues. DNA for the CDR3: TGCAGTGCTAGATCTCCTAGCGGGAGTTACGAGCAGTACTTC. It yields the protein CSARSPSGSYEQYF.

This chain connects TRBV6-1 to TRBJ2-3; D not certain. Trimming pared 8 bases from V and 2 bases from J, leaving 14 bases between. The CDR3 totals 14 residues. CDR1 is MNHNS, CDR2 SASEGT, per germline. The CDR3 nucleotides are TGTGCCAGCGTAGTCGCAGGCAACACAGATACGCAGTATTTT. Its translation is CASVVAGNTDTQYF.

The rearrangement joins TRBV6-1 to TRBJ2-7, with a weak D call TRBD2 (5 bases). Germline V gene sequence: CDR1 MNHNS, CDR2 SASEGT. This CDR3 comprises 15 residues. V was shortened by 4 bases and J by 6 bases, with 19 bases between the two germline ends. The CDR3 loop is CASSVKPGSWLEQYF. The CDR3 DNA is TGTGCCAGCAGTGTAAAACCGGGAAGCTGGCTCGAGCAGTACTTC.

The rearrangement joins TRBV20-1 to TRBJ2-2; 9 bases line up with TRBD1. The germline CDR1 and CDR2 sequences are DFQATT and SNEGSKA (reference sequence). V lost 7 bases to trimming and J lost 6 bases; unmatched junction nucleotides: 9. The CDR3 has 14 amino acids. CDR3 in DNA: TGCAGTGGAAGACAGGGGGGAGGCGCCGGGGAGCTGTTTTTT. Translating it yields CSGRQGGGAGELFF.

This clonotype was seen once. The chain employs TRBV6-2 or TRBV6-3 and TRBJ2-7; perhaps D is TRBD1 or TRBD2 (5 bases each). Trimming took off 7 bases at V and 0 bases at J, with 13 bases between the two ends. CDR3 size: 14 residues. CDR1 and CDR2 (germline): MNHEY, SVGEGT. CDR3 sequence (DNA): TGTGCCAGCATGGGGGATCCTGCCTCCTACGAGCAGTACTTC. It specifies CASMGDPASYEQYF.

This chain joins TRBV28 and TRBJ2-2, with D hard to call. This CDR3 region has 16 residues. Trimming removed 1 base from V and 0 bases from J, with 9 bases in between. In germline, CDR1 is MDHEN, CDR2 SYDVKM. CDR3 nucleotide sequence: TGTGCCAGCAGTTTATCGGCAGCCCCGAACACCGGGGAGCTGTTTTTT. Translated: CASSLSAAPNTGELFF.

Only a few counts were recorded for this clonotype. This rearrangement joins TRBV27 to TRBJ2-7; 12 bases match TRBD2. Trimming at V came to 5 bases and at J to 0 bases, leaving 8 bases not matched to a gene. CDR1 MNHEY and CDR2 SMNVEV come from the germline V gene (reference sequence). There are 17 residues in the CDR3. CDR3: CASSAPRLAGASYEQYF. The CDR3 nucleotides read TGTGCCAGCAGTGCCCCCAGACTAGCGGGAGCCTCCTACGAGCAGTACTTC.

The chain uses TRBV6-1 and TRBJ2-7; 7 bases are shared with TRBD1. The CDR3 is 14 amino acids. Per the germline V gene, CDR1 is MNHNS and CDR2 is SASEGT. V lost 7 bases, J lost 3 bases, and 9 bases stayed unmatched. The CDR3: CASTSRTGDYEQYF. CDR3 DNA sequence: TGTGCCAGCACTTCCCGGACAGGCGACTACGAGCAGTACTTC.

V and J are TRBV6-7 and TRBJ2-7; TRBD2 matches 11 bases. TRBV6-7 has ORF status, its function being uncertain. Losses at the gene ends were 9 bases for V and 3 bases for J; bases not matched to a gene: 10. The CDR3 runs to 15 residues. CDR3 nucleotides: TGTGCCAGACCTTTCACTAGCGGGAGTGTCTACGAGCAGTACTTC. As protein: CARPFTSGSVYEQYF.

This clonotype was seen a handful of times. The DNA of the CDR3 is TGTGCCAGCAAATCGCGGGAGGGCCTGACCTACGAGCAGTACTTC. The encoded protein is CASKSREGLTYEQYF. This sequence joins TRBV6-1 and TRBJ2-7; 9 nucleotides match TRBD2. Trimming removed 7 bases from V and 2 bases from J; junction bases left unmatched: 9. The CDR3 extends over 15 amino acids. The germline gives CDR1 MNHNS, CDR2 SASEGT.

The chain has TRBV20-1 and TRBJ2-3; 9 bases are shared with TRBD2. CDR3 length: 16 amino acids. CDR1 DFQATT and CDR2 SNEGSKA come from the germline V gene (reference sequence). Trimming at V came to 0 bases and at J to 5 bases, leaving 9 bases not matched to a gene. The chain's CDR3 is CSARDPGGAGGDTQYF. The CDR3 DNA reads TGCAGTGCTAGAGATCCAGGCGGAGCGGGAGGAGATACGCAGTATTTT.

The V and J genes are TRBV19 and TRBJ1-1; TRBD1 aligns across 10 bases. The germline V gene encodes CDR1 LNHDA and CDR2 SQIVND (reference sequence). The CDR3 has 16 residues. V shed 6 bases and J 8 bases; nucleotides not matched to a gene: 15. CDR3 DNA sequence: TGTGCCAGTAGGGAACGACGGACAGGGGGTCGCCGGGAAGCTTTCTTT. Its protein is CASRERRTGGRREAFF.

The table lists this clonotype with a few counts. In nucleotides, the CDR3 is TGCAGTGCTAGCGGTTCTAGCACAGATACGCAGTATTTT. Translated, it gives CSASGSSTDTQYF. V gene TRBV20-1 combines with J gene TRBJ2-3; D is uncertain. Trimming pared 3 bases from V and 0 bases from J, leaving 7 bases between. The CDR3 runs 13 residues. The germline CDR1 and CDR2 sequences are DFQATT and SNEGSKA (reference sequence).

The chain couples TRBV7-2 to TRBJ2-7, with 7 bases fitting TRBD1. The CDR3 consists of 15 residues. Germline V gene data show CDR1 as SGHTA and CDR2 as FQGNSA. V shed 6 bases and J 0 bases; nucleotides not matched to a gene: 8. As DNA, the CDR3 is TGTGCCAGCAGAACAGGACAGGCCACCTCCTACGAGCAGTACTTC. It codes for CASRTGQATSYEQYF.

This clonotype turned up a few times. The chain employs TRBV15 and TRBJ2-1; weak D call: TRBD2 (6 bases). CDR1 is LNHNV, CDR2 YYDKDF, per germline (reference sequence). V gave up 1 base and J gave up 4 bases, with 14 bases separating them. The CDR3 consists of 16 residues. For the CDR3, the DNA is TGTGCCACCAGCAGAGCTTTCCTTAGCGGATACAATGAGCAGTTCTTC. It specifies CATSRAFLSGYNEQFF.

There are a few counts of this clonotype. This CDR3 reads CSAKGTGALYEQYF. The CDR3 DNA is TGCAGTGCCAAAGGCACAGGAGCCCTCTACGAGCAGTACTTC. The rearrangement uses TRBV20-1 and TRBJ2-7; D possibly corresponds to TRBD1 (5 bases). The V end was cut by 6 bases, the J end by 3 bases, with 18 bases between. Germline values: CDR1 DFQATT, CDR2 SNEGSKA (reference sequence). This CDR3 is 14 amino acids long.

This clonotype was observed a handful of times. J is TRBJ2-5 and V is TRBV19; D is undetermined. Germline assignment: CDR1 LNHDA and CDR2 SQIVND (reference sequence). The CDR3 has 13 amino acids. The ends were cut back, 3 bases at V and 6 bases at J, with 11 bases in the middle. The CDR3 DNA reads TGTGCCAGTAGTATGGCTAGTCCCCAGACCCAGTACTTC. Amino acid sequence: CASSMASPQTQYF.

This clonotype is deemed medium-sized (0.01 to 0.1%). The chain couples TRBV6-2 or TRBV6-3 to TRBJ1-2, with 8 nucleotides matching TRBD1. V lost 6 bases and J lost 5; bases outside the gene matches: 5. CDR1 is MNHEY and CDR2 is SVGEGT in the germline V gene. There are 13 residues in the CDR3. CDR3 residues: CASRMTGEYGYTF. For the CDR3, the DNA is TGTGCCAGCAGGATGACAGGGGAATATGGCTACACCTTC.

The J gene is TRBJ2-1, the V gene TRBV7-2; 7 bases are shared with TRBD1. Trimming took 1 base from V and 4 from J; bases not matched to a gene: 7. The CDR3 is 16 amino acids. Germline V gene data show CDR1 as SGHTA and CDR2 as FQGNSA. In nucleotides, the CDR3 is TGTGCCAGCAGCTTAGAATCCGGGACAGCTTACAATGAGCAGTTCTTC. Protein product: CASSLESGTAYNEQFF.

This clonotype was detected only once. The V call is TRBV10-3, the J call TRBJ1-1; D is possibly TRBD1 (6 bases). Deletions cut 10 bases from V and 1 base from J, with 10 bases between. The CDR3 sequence is 12 residues long. Germline V gene data show CDR1 as ENHRY and CDR2 as SYGVKD. This chain's CDR3 is CATRTENTEAFF. CDR3 DNA sequence: TGTGCCACTAGGACAGAGAACACTGAAGCTTTCTTT.

This clonotype was picked up a small number of times. This chain joins TRBV7-8 and TRBJ2-1; 12 bases match TRBD2. The germline CDR1 and CDR2 sequences are SGHVS and FQNEAQ. V dropped 5 bases and J dropped 2; count of bases not matched to a gene: 4. The CDR3 contains 16 residues. The DNA of the CDR3 is TGTGCCAGCAGCCCGGGACTAGCGGGCCCCTACAATGAGCAGTTCTTC. Amino acid sequence: CASSPGLAGPYNEQFF.

This clonotype was seen a handful of times. J is TRBJ2-7 and V is TRBV7-9, with D perhaps assigned TRBD1 or TRBD2 (5 bases each). V lost 5 bases, J lost 3 bases, and 20 bases lay in between. The germline CDR1 and CDR2 sequences are SEHNR and FQNEAQ (reference sequence). This CDR3 is 16 amino acids long. Written as DNA, the CDR3 is TGTGCCAGCAGCCTCGCGAGGTCAGGGAGAGACTACGAGCAGTACTTC. Translating it yields CASSLARSGRDYEQYF. The full variable domain, in which reference TRBV7-9 and TRBJ2-7 provide the parts outside the CDR3, is DTGVSQNPRHKITKRGQNVTFRCDPISEHNRLYWYRQTLGQGPEFLTYFQNEAQLEKSRLLSDRFSAERPKGSFSTLEIQRTEQGDSAMYLCASSLARSGRDYEQYFGPGTRLTVT.

Comments on this clonotype: The junction differs from germline at one of its ends, possibly a read error. J is TRBJ1-5 and V is TRBV20-1; D gene unclear. The CDR3 covers 15 residues. Germline V gives CDR1 DFQATT, CDR2 SNEGSKA (reference sequence). CDR3 bases: TGCAGTGCTAGAACACCAAAGTTTAGCAATCAGTCCCAGCATTTT. Residues: CSARTPKFSNQSQHF.

The chain couples TRBV20-1 to TRBJ2-3; unclear D gene. Per the germline V gene, CDR1 is DFQATT and CDR2 is SNEGSKA (reference sequence). The CDR3 is made up of 11 amino acids. Trimming removed 6 bases at V and 1 base at J, with 5 bases between. CDR3 region: CSARGTDTQYF. The CDR3 DNA is TGCAGTGCCCGGGGCACAGATACGCAGTATTTT.